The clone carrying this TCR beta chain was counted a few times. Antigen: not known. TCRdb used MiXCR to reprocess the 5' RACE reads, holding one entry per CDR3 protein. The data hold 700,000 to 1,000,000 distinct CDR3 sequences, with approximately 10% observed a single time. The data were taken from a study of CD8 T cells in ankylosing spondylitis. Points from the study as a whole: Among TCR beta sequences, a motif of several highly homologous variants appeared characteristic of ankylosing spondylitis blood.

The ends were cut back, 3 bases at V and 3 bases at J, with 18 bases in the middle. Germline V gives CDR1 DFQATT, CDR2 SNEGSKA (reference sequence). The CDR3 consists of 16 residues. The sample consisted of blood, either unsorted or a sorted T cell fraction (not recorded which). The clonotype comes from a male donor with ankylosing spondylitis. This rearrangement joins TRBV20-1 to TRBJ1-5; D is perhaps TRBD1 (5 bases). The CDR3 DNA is TGCAGTGCTAGTCTACAGGATGGCTCCTTCAATCAGCCCCAGCATTTT. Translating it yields CSASLQDGSFNQPQHF.